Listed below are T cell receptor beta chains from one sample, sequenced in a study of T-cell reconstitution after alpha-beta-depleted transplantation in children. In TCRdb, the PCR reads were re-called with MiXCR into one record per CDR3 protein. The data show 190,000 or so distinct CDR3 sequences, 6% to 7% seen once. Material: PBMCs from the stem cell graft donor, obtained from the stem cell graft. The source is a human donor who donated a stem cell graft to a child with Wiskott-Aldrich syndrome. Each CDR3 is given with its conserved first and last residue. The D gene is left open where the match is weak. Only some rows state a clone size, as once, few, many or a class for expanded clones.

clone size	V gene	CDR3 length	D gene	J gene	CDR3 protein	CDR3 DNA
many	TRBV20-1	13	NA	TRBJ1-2	CSARNTGSPDYTF	TGCAGTGCGAGGAATACAGGGTCCCCTGACTACACCTTC
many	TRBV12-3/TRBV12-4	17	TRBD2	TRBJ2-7	CASSPGIAGTSSYEQYF	TGTGCCAGCAGCCCGGGGATAGCGGGGACCTCCTCCTACGAGCAGTACTTC
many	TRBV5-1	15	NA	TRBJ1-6	CASSLVAVGNSPLHF	TGCGCCAGCAGCTTGGTAGCGGTGGGGAATTCACCCCTCCACTTT
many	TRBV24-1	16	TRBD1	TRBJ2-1	CATSGHRGSGYNEQFF	TGTGCCACCAGTGGCCACAGGGGATCGGGCTACAATGAGCAGTTCTTC
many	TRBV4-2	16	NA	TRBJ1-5	CASSQDLGRGNQPQHF	TGTGCCAGCAGCCAAGACTTGGGACGGGGAAATCAGCCCCAGCATTTT
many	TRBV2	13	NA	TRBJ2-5	CASSRGNQETQYF	TGTGCCAGCAGTCGGGGTAACCAAGAGACCCAGTACTTC
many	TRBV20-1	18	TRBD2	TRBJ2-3	CSAAADSGRAFGTDTQYF	TGCAGTGCCGCGGCGGACAGCGGGAGGGCCTTCGGCACAGATACGCAGTATTTT
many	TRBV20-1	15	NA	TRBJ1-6	CSAIRESSYNSPLHF	TGCAGTGCTATCAGGGAGAGCTCCTATAATTCACCCCTCCACTTT
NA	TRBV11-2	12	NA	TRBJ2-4	CASSFDRNIQYF	TGTGCCAGCAGCTTCGACCGAAACATTCAGTACTTC
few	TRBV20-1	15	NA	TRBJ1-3	CSATDPGLSGNTIYF	TGCAGTGCAACCGATCCGGGCCTCTCTGGAAACACCATATATTTT
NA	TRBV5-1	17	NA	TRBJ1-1	CASSSVGVGFADTEAFF	TGCGCCAGCAGCTCGGTAGGGGTAGGATTTGCGGACACTGAAGCTTTCTTT
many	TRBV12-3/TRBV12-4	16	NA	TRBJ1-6	CASSPEQGGDNSPLHF	TGTGCCAGCAGTCCAGAACAGGGAGGGGATAATTCACCCCTCCACTTT
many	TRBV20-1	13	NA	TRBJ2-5	CSASDKGRETQYF	TGCAGCGCTTCGGACAAAGGGAGGGAGACCCAGTACTTC
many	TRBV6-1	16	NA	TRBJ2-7	CASSLGAGRPPYEQYF	TGTGCCAGCAGCCTGGGGGCAGGCCGACCCCCCTACGAGCAGTACTTC
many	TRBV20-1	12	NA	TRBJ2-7	CSARDRIYEQYF	TGCAGTGCTAGAGACAGAATCTACGAGCAGTACTTC
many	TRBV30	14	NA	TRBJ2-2	CAWGGSGNTGELFF	TGTGCCTGGGGGGGGAGCGGGAACACCGGGGAGCTGTTTTTT
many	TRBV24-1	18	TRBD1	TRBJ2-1	CATSDPTGGKSSYNEQFF	TGTGCCACCAGTGACCCGACAGGGGGCAAGAGCTCCTACAATGAGCAGTTCTTC
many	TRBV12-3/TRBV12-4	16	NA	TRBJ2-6	CASSPFSGSGANVLTF	TGTGCCAGCAGTCCCTTTTCCGGGTCTGGGGCCAACGTCCTGACTTTC
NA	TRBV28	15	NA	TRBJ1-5	CASSLIGVANQPQHF	TGTGCCAGCAGTTTAATCGGGGTAGCCAATCAGCCCCAGCATTTT
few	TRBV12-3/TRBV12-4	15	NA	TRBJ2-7	CASSHLLTGGYEQYF	TGTGCCAGCAGTCACCTCCTCACGGGCGGGTACGAGCAGTACTTC
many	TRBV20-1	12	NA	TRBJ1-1	CSATKTVPGCFF	TGCAGTGCTACCAAGACCGTTCCAGGGTGTTTCTTT
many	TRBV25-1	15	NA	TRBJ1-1	CASSEPPPGNTEAFF	TGTGCCAGCAGTGAACCACCCCCTGGGAACACTGAAGCTTTCTTT
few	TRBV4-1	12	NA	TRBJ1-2	CASQGQGYGYTF	TGCGCCTCGCAGGGGCAAGGCTATGGCTACACCTTC
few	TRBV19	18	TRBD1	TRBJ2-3	CASSSPLPGTGGTDTQYF	TGTGCCAGTAGTTCACCTCTTCCCGGGACAGGGGGCACAGATACGCAGTATTTT
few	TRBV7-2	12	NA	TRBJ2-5	CASSITIGTQYF	TGTGCCAGCAGCATTACCATTGGGACCCAGTACTTC
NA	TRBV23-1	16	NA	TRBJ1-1	CASSSAPPSRNTEAFF	TGCGCCAGCAGTTCCGCCCCACCTTCCCGGAACACTGAAGCTTTCTTT
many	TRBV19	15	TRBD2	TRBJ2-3	CASRLAGAPRHTQYF	TGTGCCAGTCGGCTAGCGGGGGCCCCTAGGCATACGCAGTATTTT
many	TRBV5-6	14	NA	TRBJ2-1	CASITEGGESEQFF	TGTGCCAGCATCACGGAGGGGGGTGAATCTGAGCAGTTCTTC
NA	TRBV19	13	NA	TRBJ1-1	CASSIYAKTEAFF	TGTGCCAGTAGTATTTATGCGAAAACTGAAGCTTTCTTT
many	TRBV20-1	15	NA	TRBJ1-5	CSARGGQAGNQPQHF	TGCAGTGCTAGGGGGGGGCAGGCTGGCAATCAGCCCCAGCATTTT
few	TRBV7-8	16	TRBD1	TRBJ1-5	CASSLARTGLIQPQHF	TGTGCCAGCAGCTTAGCGCGGACAGGGCTGATTCAGCCCCAGCATTTT
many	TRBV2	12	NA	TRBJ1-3	CASSESGNTIYF	TGTGCCAGCAGTGAGTCTGGAAACACCATATATTTT
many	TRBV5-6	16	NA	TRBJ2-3	CASSLGPGRRTDTQYF	TGTGCCAGCAGCTTGGGCCCAGGGCGTCGCACAGATACGCAGTATTTT
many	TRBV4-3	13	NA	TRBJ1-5	CASSQEIGQPQHF	TGCGCCAGCAGCCAAGAAATAGGTCAGCCCCAGCATTTT
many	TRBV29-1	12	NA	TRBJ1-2	CSVESPIGGYTF	TGCAGCGTTGAATCTCCTATTGGTGGCTACACCTTC
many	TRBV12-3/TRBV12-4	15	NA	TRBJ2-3	CASSLRWGRTDTQYF	TGTGCCAGCAGTTTGAGATGGGGACGCACAGATACGCAGTATTTT
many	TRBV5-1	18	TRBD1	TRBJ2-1	CASSLVMGQGVFYNEQFF	TGCGCCAGCAGCTTGGTAATGGGACAGGGGGTCTTCTACAATGAGCAGTTCTTC
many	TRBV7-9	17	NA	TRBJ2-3	CASSLRRDTFYTDTQYF	TGTGCCAGCAGCCTCCGGAGGGACACATTCTACACAGATACGCAGTATTTT
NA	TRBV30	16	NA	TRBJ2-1	CAWSVFRGARIGEQFF	TGTGCCTGGAGTGTATTTAGGGGGGCCCGTATTGGTGAGCAGTTCTTC
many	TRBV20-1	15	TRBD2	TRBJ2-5	CSAGVPGTTTETQYF	TGCAGCGCAGGAGTTCCCGGGACTACGACGGAGACCCAGTACTTC
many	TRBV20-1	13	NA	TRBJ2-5	CSASLGLQETQYF	TGCAGTGCTAGTTTGGGTCTCCAAGAGACCCAGTACTTC
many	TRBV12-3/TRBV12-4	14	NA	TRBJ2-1	CASSQRVAYNEQFF	TGTGCCAGCAGCCAACGTGTAGCTTACAATGAGCAGTTCTTC
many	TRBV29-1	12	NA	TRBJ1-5	CSVGWSNQPQHF	TGCAGCGTTGGATGGAGCAATCAGCCCCAGCATTTT
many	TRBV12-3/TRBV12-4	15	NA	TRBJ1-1	CASSLQGRLNTEAFF	TGTGCCAGCAGTTTACAGGGACGGCTGAACACTGAAGCTTTCTTT
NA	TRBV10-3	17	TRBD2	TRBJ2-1	CAISGTSGRSGYNEQFF	TGTGCCATATCCGGGACTAGCGGGAGGAGTGGGTACAATGAGCAGTTCTTC